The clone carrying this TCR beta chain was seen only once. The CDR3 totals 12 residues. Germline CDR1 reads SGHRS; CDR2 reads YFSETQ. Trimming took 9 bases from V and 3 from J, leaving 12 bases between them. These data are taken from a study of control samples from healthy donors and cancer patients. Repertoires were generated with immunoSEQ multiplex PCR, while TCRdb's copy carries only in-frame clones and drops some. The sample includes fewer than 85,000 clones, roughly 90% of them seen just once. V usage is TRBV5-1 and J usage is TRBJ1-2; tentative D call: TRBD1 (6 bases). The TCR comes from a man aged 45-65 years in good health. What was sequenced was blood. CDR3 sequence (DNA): TGCGCCATGTGGTGGGGGCACTATGGCTACACCTTC. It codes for CAMWWGHYGYTF.